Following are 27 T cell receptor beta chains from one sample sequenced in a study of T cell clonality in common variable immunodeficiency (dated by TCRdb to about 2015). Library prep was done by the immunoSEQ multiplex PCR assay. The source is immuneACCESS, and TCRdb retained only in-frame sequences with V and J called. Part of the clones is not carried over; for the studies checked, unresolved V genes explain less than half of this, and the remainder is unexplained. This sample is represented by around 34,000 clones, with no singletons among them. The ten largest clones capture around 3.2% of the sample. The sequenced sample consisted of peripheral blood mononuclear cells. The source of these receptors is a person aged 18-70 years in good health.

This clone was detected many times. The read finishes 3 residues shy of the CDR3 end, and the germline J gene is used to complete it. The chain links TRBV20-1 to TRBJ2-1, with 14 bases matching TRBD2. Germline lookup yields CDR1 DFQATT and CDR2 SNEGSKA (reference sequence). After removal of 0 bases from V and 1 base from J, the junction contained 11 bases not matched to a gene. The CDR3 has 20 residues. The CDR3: CSARDPKGLAGVLSYNEQFF. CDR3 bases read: TGCAGTGCTAGAGATCCAAAGGGACTAGCGGGAGTGCTATCCTACAATGAG.

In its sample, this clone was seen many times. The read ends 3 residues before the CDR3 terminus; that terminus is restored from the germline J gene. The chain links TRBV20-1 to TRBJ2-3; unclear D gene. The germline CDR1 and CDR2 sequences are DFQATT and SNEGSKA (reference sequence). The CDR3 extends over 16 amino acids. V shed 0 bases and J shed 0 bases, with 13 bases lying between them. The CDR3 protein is CSARDPYSPSTDTQYF. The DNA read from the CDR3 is TGCAGTGCTAGAGATCCCTACAGCCCTAGCACAGATACG.

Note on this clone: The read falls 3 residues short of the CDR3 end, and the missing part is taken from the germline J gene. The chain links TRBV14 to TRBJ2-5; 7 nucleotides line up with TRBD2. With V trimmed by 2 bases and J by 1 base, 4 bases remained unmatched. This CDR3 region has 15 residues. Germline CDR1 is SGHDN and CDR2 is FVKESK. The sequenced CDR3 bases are TGTGCCAGCAGCCAACGGTCTAGCGGCCAAGAGACC. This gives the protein CASSQRSSGQET. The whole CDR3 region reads CASSQRSSGQETQYF.

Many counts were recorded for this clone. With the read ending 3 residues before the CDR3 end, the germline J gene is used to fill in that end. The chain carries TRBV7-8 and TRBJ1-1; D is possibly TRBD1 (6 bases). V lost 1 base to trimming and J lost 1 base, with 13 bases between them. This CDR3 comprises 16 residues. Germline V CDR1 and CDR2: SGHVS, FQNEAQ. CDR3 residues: CASSLVPGQTNTEAFF. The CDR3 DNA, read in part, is TGTGCCAGCAGCTTAGTGCCCGGACAGACGAACACTGAA.

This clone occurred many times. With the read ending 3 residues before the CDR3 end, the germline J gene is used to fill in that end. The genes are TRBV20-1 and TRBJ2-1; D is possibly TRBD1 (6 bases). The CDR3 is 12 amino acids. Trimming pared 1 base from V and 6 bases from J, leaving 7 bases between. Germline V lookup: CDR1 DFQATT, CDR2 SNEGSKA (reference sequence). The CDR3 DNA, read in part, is TGCAGTGCTAGAGGAGGGGGCAATGAG. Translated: CSARGGGNE. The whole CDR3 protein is CSARGGGNEQFF.

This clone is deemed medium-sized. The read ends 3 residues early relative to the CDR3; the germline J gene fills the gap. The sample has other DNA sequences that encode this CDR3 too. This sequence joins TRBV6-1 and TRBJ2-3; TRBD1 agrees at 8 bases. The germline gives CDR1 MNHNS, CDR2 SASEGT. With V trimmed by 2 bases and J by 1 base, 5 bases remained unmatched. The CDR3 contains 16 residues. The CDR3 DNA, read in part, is TGTGCCAGCAGTGAAACCCCGGGACAGGGCACAGATACG. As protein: CASSETPGQGTDT. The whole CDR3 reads CASSETPGQGTDTQYF.

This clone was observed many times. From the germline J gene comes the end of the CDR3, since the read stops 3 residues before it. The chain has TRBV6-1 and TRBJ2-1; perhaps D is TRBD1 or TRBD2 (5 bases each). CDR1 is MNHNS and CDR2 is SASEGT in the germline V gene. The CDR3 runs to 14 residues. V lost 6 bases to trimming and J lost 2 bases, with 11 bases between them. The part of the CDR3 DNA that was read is TGTGCCAGCAGAGAACTAGGGGCCTACAATGAG. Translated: CASRELGAYNE. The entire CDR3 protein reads CASRELGAYNEQFF.

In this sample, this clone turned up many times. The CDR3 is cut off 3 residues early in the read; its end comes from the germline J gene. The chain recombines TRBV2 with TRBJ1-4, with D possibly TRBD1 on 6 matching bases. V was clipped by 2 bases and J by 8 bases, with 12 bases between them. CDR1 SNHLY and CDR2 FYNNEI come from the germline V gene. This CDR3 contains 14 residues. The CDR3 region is CASSENGGQEKLFF. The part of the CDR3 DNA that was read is TGTGCCAGCAGTGAAAACGGGGGGCAAGAAAAA.

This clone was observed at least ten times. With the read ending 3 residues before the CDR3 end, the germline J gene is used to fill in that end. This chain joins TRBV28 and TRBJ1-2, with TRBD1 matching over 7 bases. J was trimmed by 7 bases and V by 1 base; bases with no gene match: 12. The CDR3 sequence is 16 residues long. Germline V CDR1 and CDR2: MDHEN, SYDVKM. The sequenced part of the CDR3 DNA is TGTGCCAGCAGTTTATCACCACGTAGACAGGGTATTGGC. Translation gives CASSLSPRRQGIG. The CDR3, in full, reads CASSLSPRRQGIGYTF.

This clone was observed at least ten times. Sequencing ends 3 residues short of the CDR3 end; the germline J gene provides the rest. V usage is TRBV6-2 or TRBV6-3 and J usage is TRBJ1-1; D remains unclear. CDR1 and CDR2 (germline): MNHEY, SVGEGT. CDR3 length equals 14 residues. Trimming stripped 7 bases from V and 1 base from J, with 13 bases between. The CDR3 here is CASTAATPNTEAFF. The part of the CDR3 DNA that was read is TGTGCCAGCACCGCGGCTACACCGAACACTGAA.

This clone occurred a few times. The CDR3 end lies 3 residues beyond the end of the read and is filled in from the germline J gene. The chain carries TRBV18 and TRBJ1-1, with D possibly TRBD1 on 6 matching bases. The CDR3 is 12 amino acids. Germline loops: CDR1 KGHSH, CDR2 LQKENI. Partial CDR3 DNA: TGTGCCAGCTCAGTACTCGGGACAGAA. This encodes CASSVLGTE. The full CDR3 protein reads CASSVLGTEAFF. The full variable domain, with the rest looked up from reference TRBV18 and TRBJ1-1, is NAGVMQNPRHLVRRRGQEARLRCSPMKGHSHVYWYRQLPEEGLKFMVYLQKENIIDESGMPKERFSAEFPKEGPSILRIQQVVRGDSAAYFCASSVLGTEAFFGQGTRLTVV.

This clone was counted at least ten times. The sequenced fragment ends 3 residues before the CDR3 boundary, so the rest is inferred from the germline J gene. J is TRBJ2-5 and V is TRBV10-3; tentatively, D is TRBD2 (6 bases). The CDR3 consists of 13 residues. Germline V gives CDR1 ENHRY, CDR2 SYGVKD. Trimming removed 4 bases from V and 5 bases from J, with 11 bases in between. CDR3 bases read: TGTGCCATCAGTGGACTAGATGGTGAGACC. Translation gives CAISGLDGET. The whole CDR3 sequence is CAISGLDGETQYF.

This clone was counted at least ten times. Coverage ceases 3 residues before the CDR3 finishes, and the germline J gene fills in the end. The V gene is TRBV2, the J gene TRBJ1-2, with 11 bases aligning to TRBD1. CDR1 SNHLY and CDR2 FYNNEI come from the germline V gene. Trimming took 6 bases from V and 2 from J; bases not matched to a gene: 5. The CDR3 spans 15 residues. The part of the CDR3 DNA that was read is TGTGCCAGCAGGGACAGGGGGCGACTAAACTATGGC. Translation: CASRDRGRLNYG. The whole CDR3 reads CASRDRGRLNYGYTF.

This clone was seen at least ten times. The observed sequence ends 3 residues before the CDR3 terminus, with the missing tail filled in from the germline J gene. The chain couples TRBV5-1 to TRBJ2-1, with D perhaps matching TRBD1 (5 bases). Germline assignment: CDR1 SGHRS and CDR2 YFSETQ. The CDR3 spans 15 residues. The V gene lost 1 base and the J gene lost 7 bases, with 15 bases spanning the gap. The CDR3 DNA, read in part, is TGCGCCAGCAGCTTGCAGGGCAGCGTGGGTAATGAG. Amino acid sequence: CASSLQGSVGNE. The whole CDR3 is CASSLQGSVGNEQFF.

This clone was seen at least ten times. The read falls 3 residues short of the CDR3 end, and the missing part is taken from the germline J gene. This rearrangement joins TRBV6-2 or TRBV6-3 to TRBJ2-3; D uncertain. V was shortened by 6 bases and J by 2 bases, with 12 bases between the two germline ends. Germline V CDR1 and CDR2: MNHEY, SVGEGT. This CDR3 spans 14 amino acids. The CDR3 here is CASSPASATDTQYF. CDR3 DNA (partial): TGTGCCAGCAGCCCTGCCAGCGCCACAGATACG.

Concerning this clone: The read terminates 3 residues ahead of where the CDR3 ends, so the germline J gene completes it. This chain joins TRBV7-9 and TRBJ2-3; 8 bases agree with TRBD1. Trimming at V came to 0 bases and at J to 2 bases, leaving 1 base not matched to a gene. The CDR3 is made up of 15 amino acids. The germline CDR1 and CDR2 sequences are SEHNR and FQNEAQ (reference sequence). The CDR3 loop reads CASSLAGQATDTQYF. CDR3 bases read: TGTGCCAGCAGCTTAGCGGGACAGGCCACAGATACG.

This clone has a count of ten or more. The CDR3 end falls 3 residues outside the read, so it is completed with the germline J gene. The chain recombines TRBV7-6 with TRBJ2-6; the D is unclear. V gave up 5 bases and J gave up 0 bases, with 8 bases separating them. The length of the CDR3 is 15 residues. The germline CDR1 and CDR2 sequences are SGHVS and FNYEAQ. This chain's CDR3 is CASSRRSSGANVLTF. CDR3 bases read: TGTGCCAGCAGCCGTCGGTCCTCTGGGGCCAACGTC.

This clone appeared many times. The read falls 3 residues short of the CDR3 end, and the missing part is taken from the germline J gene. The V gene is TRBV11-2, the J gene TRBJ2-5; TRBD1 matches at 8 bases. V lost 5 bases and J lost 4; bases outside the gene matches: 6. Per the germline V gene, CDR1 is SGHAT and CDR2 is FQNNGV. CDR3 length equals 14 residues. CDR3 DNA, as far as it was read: TGTGCCAGCAGCAGCGACAGGGGCTTAGAGACC. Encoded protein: CASSSDRGLET. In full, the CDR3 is CASSSDRGLETQYF.

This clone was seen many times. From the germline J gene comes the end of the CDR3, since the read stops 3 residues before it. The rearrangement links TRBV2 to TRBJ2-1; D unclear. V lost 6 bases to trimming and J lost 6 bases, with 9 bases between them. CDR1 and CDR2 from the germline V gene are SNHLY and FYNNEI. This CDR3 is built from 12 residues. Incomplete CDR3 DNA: TGTGCCAGCAGACTCCCGCTCAATGAG. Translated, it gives CASRLPLNE. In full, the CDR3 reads CASRLPLNEQFF.

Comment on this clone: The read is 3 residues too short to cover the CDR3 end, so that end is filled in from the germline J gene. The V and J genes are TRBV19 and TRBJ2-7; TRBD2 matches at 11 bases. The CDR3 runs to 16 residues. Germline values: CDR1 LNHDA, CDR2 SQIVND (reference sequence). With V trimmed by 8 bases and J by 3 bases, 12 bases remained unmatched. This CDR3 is CASSRWASGRFYEQYF. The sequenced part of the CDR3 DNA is TGTGCCAGTTCCCGGTGGGCTAGCGGGAGGTTCTACGAG.

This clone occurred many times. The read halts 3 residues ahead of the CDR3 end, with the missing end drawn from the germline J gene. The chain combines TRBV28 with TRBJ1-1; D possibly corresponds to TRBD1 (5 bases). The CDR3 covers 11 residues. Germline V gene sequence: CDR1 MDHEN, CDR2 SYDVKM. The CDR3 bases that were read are TGTGCCACCACCCTGGGGCTCTCT. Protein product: CATTLGLS. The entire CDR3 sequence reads CATTLGLSAFF.

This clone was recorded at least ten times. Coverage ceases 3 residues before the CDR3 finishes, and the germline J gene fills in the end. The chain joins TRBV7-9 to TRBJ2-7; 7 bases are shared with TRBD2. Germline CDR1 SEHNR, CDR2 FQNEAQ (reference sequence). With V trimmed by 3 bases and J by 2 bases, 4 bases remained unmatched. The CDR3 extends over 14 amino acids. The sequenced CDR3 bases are TGTGCCAGCAGCTTTGGGACTACTACCTACGAG. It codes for CASSFGTTTYE. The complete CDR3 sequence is CASSFGTTTYEQYF. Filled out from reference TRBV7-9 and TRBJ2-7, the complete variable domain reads DTGVSQNPRHKITKRGQNVTFRCDPISEHNRLYWYRQTLGQGPEFLTYFQNEAQLEKSRLLSDRFSAERPKGSFSTLEIQRTEQGDSAMYLCASSFGTTTYEQYFGPGTRLTVT.

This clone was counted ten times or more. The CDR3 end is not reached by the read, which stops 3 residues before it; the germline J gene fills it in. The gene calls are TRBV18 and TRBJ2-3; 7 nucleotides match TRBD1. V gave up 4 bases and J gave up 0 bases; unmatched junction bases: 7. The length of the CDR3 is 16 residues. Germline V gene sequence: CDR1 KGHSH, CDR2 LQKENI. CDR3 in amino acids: CASSLRQGTSTDTQYF. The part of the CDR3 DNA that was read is TGTGCCAGCTCACTACGACAGGGCACTAGCACAGATACG.

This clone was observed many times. CDR3 DNA (partial): TGCAGTGCCACCCTGACAGGGCGGCAAGAGACC. Translation: CSATLTGRQET. The complete CDR3 protein is CSATLTGRQETQYF. The V gene is TRBV20-1, the J gene TRBJ2-5; 7 nucleotides agree with TRBD1. With the read ending 3 residues before the CDR3 end, the germline J gene is used to fill in that end. CDR3 length equals 14 residues. The junction had 9 bases not matched to a gene; V was cut back by 6 bases and J by 2 bases. The germline V gene encodes CDR1 DFQATT and CDR2 SNEGSKA (reference sequence).

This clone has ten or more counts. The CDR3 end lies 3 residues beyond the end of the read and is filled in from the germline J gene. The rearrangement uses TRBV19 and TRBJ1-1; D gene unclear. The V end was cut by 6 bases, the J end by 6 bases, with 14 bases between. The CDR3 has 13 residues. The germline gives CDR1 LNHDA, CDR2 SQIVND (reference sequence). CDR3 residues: CASSVTRSAEAFF. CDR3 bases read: TGTGCCAGTAGCGTGACACGTTCAGCTGAA.

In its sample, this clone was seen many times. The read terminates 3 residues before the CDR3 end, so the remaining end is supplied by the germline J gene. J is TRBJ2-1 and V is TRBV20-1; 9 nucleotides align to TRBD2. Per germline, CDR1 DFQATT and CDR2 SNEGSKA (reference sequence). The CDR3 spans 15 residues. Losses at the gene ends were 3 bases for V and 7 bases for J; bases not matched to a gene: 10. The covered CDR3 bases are TGCAGTGCTAGGAGAGGGGGCGGGAGGGCGAATGAG. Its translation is CSARRGGGRANE. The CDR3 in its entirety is CSARRGGGRANEQFF.

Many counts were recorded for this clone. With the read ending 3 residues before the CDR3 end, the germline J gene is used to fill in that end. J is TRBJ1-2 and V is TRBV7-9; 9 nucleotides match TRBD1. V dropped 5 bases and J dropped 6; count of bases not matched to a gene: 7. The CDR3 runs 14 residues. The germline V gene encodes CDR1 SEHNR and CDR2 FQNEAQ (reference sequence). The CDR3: CASSTQQGAHGYTF. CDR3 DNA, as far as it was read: TGTGCCAGCAGCACCCAACAGGGGGCGCATGGC.